This is a list of T cell receptor beta chains from one sample in a study of cytomegalovirus exposure and HLA in healthy donors. TCRdb's copy holds only in-frame clones and misses some; the assay was immunoSEQ multiplex PCR. The sample lists 140,000 or so clones, about 70% occurring once. Material for sequencing was PBMCs. The receptor source for this set is a woman between 35 and 50 years old in good health and CMV-seronegative. Each CDR3 is given with its conserved first and last residue. The order of the fields is V gene, CDR3 length, clone size, D gene, J gene, CDR3 DNA, CDR3 protein. The D gene is left open where the match is weak. Size is stated for part of the rows, as once, few or many counts, or as a class when the clone is expanded.

TRBV5-4	15	NA	NA	TRBJ2-7	TGTGCCAGCAGCAGCAGGGGCCAGGGGCCCTACGAGCAGTACTTC	CASSSRGQGPYEQYF
TRBV29-1	13	NA	TRBD1	TRBJ1-2	TGCAGCGTTGAACCCGGACAGGGCTATGGCTACACCTTC	CSVEPGQGYGYTF
TRBV18	15	NA	TRBD1	TRBJ2-7	TGTGCCAGCTCACCAGGGACAGGCATAACCTACGAGCAGTACTTC	CASSPGTGITYEQYF
TRBV9	13	NA	TRBD1	TRBJ2-7	TGTGCCAGCAGCGCTACGACAGGGGACGAGCAGTACTTC	CASSATTGDEQYF
TRBV27	14	NA	NA	TRBJ1-5	TGTGCCAGCAGTTACAGCGGCGGGGTCCAGCCCCAGCATTTT	CASSYSGGVQPQHF
TRBV6-5	15	NA	TRBD2	TRBJ2-7	TGTGCCAGCAGTTACCTCGGACTAGCGGGGTACGAGCAGTACTTC	CASSYLGLAGYEQYF
TRBV5-1	15	NA	NA	TRBJ2-3	TGCGCCAGCAGCGCGACGTCGCCCGGGGAAGATACGCAGTATTTT	CASSATSPGEDTQYF
TRBV10-1	15	NA	TRBD2	TRBJ2-3	TGCGCCAGCAGTGTAATGAGCGGGGGCCCAGATACGCAGTATTTT	CASSVMSGGPDTQYF
TRBV15	14	NA	TRBD1	TRBJ1-4	TGTGCCACCAGCGCCCGGACAGGCAGTGAAAAACTGTTTTTT	CATSARTGSEKLFF
TRBV2	12	NA	NA	TRBJ1-1	TGTGCCAGCAGTGTAATGGGAGCGGAAGCTTTCTTT	CASSVMGAEAFF
TRBV5-1	16	NA	TRBD2	TRBJ2-5	TGCGCCAGCAGCTTGGGGGCCGGGGGGATCCAAGAGACCCAGTACTTC	CASSLGAGGIQETQYF
TRBV19	14	few	NA	TRBJ1-1	TGTGCCAGTAGTATAGAGGCAGGGGCGCGGTGGGCTTTCTTT	CASSIEAGARWAFF
TRBV28	15	few	NA	TRBJ1-5	TGTGCCAGCAGTTCCCCGGGGGGCCGGGATCAGCCCCAGCATTTT	CASSSPGGRDQPQHF
TRBV11-2	16	NA	NA	TRBJ1-3	TGTGCCAGCAGCTTATCCCTAGGGGACACAGGAAACACCATATATTTT	CASSLSLGDTGNTIYF
TRBV14	19	few	TRBD2	TRBJ2-7	TGTGCCAGCAGCACGTCCGGGACTAGCGGGAGAAACATCCCCTACGAGCAGTACTTC	CASSTSGTSGRNIPYEQYF
TRBV4-1	18	NA	NA	TRBJ1-1	TGCGCCAGCAGCCAAGATTTTTTTATGGAGGGTTGGAACACTGAAGCTTTCTTT	CASSQDFFMEGWNTEAFF
TRBV10-3	15	NA	NA	TRBJ1-3	TGTGCCATCAGTGGGCAGGGCCACTCTGGAAACACCATATATTTT	CAISGQGHSGNTIYF
TRBV25-1	11	NA	NA	TRBJ2-3	TGTGCCAGCCTCAGGGGAGATACGCAGTATTTT	CASLRGDTQYF
TRBV19	19	NA	NA	TRBJ2-7	TGTGCCAGTAGCACCATCGGGTCGTTGGCAGCCTCTACCCCCTACGAGCAGTATTTC	CASSTIGSLAASTPYEQYF
TRBV13	16	many	NA	TRBJ1-1	TGTGCCAGCAGCACACAGGGTCTCGGTGGATGGAATGAAGCTTTCTTT	CASSTQGLGGWNEAFF
TRBV7-9	14	NA	NA	TRBJ1-5	TGTGCCAGCAGCTTAGAGACAGGACATCAGCCCCAGCATTTT	CASSLETGHQPQHF
TRBV11-1	15	NA	NA	TRBJ1-1	TGTGCCAGCAGCTTAGCAGGCCAGGGGTGGACTGAAGCTTTCTTT	CASSLAGQGWTEAFF
TRBV5-4	13	NA	TRBD1	TRBJ1-1	TGTGCCAGCAGCCCCCAGGGGGGCACTGAAGCTTTCTTT	CASSPQGGTEAFF
TRBV4-2	16	NA	TRBD2	TRBJ2-1	TGTGCCAGCAGCCAAGATCCACTAGCGGTATACAATGAGCAGTTCTTC	CASSQDPLAVYNEQFF
TRBV4-2	17	NA	TRBD2	TRBJ2-7	TGTGCCAGCAGCCTCGGAAAACTAGCGGGAGGATACTACGAGCAGTACTTC	CASSLGKLAGGYYEQYF
TRBV4-1	16	NA	TRBD2	TRBJ2-7	TGCGCCAGCAGCCAAGGGCTAGCGGGGGTTTTCTACGAGCAGTACTTC	CASSQGLAGVFYEQYF